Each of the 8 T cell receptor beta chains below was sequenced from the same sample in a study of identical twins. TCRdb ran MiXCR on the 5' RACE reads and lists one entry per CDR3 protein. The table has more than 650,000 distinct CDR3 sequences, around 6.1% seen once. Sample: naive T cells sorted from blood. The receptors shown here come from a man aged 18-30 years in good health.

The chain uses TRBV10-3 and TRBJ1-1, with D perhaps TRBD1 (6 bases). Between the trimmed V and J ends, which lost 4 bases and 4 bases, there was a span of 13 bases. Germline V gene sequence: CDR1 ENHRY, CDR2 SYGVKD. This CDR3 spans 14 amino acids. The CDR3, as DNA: TGTGCCATCAGTGCTCCAGGGGAGGCCACTGAAGCTTTCTTT. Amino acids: CAISAPGEATEAFF.

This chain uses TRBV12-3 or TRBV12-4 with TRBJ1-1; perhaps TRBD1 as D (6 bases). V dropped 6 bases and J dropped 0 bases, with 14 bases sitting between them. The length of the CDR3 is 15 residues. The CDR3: CASSDIGQLNTEAFF. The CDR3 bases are TGTGCCAGCAGCGATATTGGACAGTTGAACACTGAAGCTTTCTTT.

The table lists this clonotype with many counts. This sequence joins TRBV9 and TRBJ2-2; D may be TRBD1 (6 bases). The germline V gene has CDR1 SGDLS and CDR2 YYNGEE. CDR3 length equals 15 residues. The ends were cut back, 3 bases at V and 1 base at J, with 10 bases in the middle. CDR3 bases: TGTGCCAGCAGCGCCGGGACAAAGAACACCGGGGAGCTGTTTTTT. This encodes CASSAGTKNTGELFF.

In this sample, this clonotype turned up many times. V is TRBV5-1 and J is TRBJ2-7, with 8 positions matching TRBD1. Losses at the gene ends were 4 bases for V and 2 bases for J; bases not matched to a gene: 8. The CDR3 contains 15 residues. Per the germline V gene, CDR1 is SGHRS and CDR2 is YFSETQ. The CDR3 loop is CASSQEGQGTYEQYF. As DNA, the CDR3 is TGCGCCAGCAGCCAAGAAGGACAGGGTACCTACGAGCAGTACTTC.

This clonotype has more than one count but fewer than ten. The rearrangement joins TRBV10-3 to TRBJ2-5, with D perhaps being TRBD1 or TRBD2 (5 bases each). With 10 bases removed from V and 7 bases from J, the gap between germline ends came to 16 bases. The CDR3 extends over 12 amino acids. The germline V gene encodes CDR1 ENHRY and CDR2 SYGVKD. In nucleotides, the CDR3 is TGTGCCACCGGGGACGGCCTTGGGACCCAGTACTTC. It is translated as CATGDGLGTQYF.

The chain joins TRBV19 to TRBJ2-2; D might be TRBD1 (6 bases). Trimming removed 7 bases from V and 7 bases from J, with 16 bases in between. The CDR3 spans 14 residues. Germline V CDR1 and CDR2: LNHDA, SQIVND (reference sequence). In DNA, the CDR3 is TGTGCCAGTAACCTTGACAGGAGAGACGGGGAGCTGTTTTTT. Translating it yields CASNLDRRDGELFF.

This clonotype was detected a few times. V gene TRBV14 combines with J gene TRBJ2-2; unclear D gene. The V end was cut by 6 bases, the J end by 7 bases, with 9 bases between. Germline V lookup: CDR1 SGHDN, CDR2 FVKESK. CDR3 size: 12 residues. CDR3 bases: TGTGCCAGCAGTGGCCTAGGCGGGGAGCTGTTTTTT. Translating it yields CASSGLGGELFF.

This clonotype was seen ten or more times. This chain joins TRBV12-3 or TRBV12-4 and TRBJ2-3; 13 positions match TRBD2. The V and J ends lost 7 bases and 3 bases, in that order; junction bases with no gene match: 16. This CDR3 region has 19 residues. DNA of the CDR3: TGTGCCAGCATACCCGGGGGTGGACTAGCGGGAGTATCGACAGATACGCAGTATTTT. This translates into CASIPGGGLAGVSTDTQYF.